A single sample is the source of the 32 T cell receptor beta chains below, sequenced in a study of blood T cell repertoires in COVID-19. Here immunoSEQ multiplex PCR was the method, and the copy in TCRdb shows in-frame clones only, minus some. The sample shows some 170,000 clones, approximately 85% of them seen only once. Sequenced: PBMCs or T cells enriched from blood (not recorded which). The receptors shown here come from a middle-aged man who had recovered from COVID-19.

The rearrangement joins TRBV11-2 to TRBJ1-5; the D is unclear. Germline V gene lookup returns CDR1 SGHAT and CDR2 FQNNGV. The V end was cut by 3 bases, the J end by 0 bases, with 15 bases between. This CDR3 region has 17 residues. The CDR3 reads CASSLSGREYSNQPQHF. In DNA, the CDR3 is TGTGCCAGCAGCTTGTCAGGACGGGAATATAGCAATCAGCCCCAGCATTTT.

The chain uses TRBV19 and TRBJ2-1, with 10 bases lining up with TRBD2. The CDR3 is 14 amino acids. Germline V lookup: CDR1 LNHDA, CDR2 SQIVND (reference sequence). V dropped 5 bases and J dropped 7; count of bases not matched to a gene: 5. As DNA, the CDR3 is TGTGCCAGTAGTCGCGGACTAGCGGAAAATGAGCAGTTCTTC. Translated: CASSRGLAENEQFF.

V usage is TRBV10-3 and J usage is TRBJ1-3; no definite D call. Germline values: CDR1 ENHRY, CDR2 SYGVKD. The CDR3 totals 12 residues. Trimming pared 8 bases from V and 0 bases from J, leaving 5 bases between. CDR3 residues: CAIGTSGNTIYF. The CDR3 coding sequence is TGTGCCATCGGCACCTCTGGAAACACCATATATTTT.

This chain joins TRBV2 and TRBJ1-2; the D gene is possibly TRBD1 (6 bases). V was pared by 3 bases and J by 4 bases, with 12 bases between. The CDR3 consists of 14 residues. Germline values: CDR1 SNHLY, CDR2 FYNNEI. The chain's CDR3 is CASSDSGTLYGYTF. The CDR3 DNA reads as TGTGCCAGCAGTGACTCCGGGACACTCTATGGCTACACCTTC. Variable domain in full (rest from reference TRBV2 and TRBJ1-2): EPEVTQTPSHQVTQMGQEVILRCVPISNHLYFYWYRQILGQKVEFLVSFYNNEISEKSEIFDDQFSVERPDGSNFTLKIRSTKLEDSAMYFCASSDSGTLYGYTFGSGTRLTVV.

The rearrangement uses TRBV7-9 and TRBJ1-5, with D possibly being TRBD1 (5 bases). Germline values: CDR1 SEHNR, CDR2 FQNEAQ (reference sequence). This CDR3 has 18 amino acids. Trimming took off 3 bases at V and 3 bases at J, with 21 bases between the two ends. The CDR3 loop reads CASSLGFREGAYNQPQHF. In nucleotides, the CDR3 is TGTGCCAGCAGCTTGGGGTTCAGGGAGGGAGCTTACAATCAGCCCCAGCATTTT.

The rearrangement uses TRBV11-3 and TRBJ2-5; a possible D gene is TRBD1 (6 bases). From germline, CDR1 is SGHNT and CDR2 YENEEA. The V and J ends lost 4 bases and 4 bases respectively, with 10 bases between them. The CDR3 totals 13 residues. CDR3 protein: CASSSTGSETQYF. CDR3 nucleotides: TGTGCCAGCAGCTCCACAGGGTCAGAGACCCAGTACTTC.

The V call is TRBV11-2, the J call TRBJ1-2; D is unclear. The germline gives CDR1 SGHAT, CDR2 FQNNGV. The CDR3 is 11 amino acids. V was clipped by 2 bases and J by 4 bases, with 2 bases between them. CDR3 sequence reads: CASSLRYGYTF. CDR3 nucleotide sequence: TGTGCCAGCAGCTTACGCTATGGCTACACCTTC.

This clone has a handful of counts. This sequence joins TRBV3-1 (or the pseudogene TRBV3-2) and TRBJ2-1; 9 nucleotides agree with TRBD2. CDR1 and CDR2 (germline): LGHDT, YNNKEL (reference sequence). There are 17 residues in the CDR3. V shed 0 bases and J 1 base; nucleotides not matched to a gene: 4. CDR3 DNA: TGTGCCAGCAGCCAAGAGGCTAGCGGGGTATCCTACAATGAGCAGTTCTTC. This gives the protein CASSQEASGVSYNEQFF.

The chain recombines TRBV27 with TRBJ1-4, with 9 bases identical to TRBD1. CDR1 and CDR2 (germline): MNHEY, SMNVEV (reference sequence). The CDR3 length is 14 residues. V shed 6 bases, J shed 5 bases, and the junction held 4 bases outside the gene matches. CDR3 in amino acids: CASSLQGANEKLFF. CDR3 nucleotides: TGTGCCAGCAGCTTACAGGGGGCGAATGAAAAACTGTTTTTT.

This chain connects TRBV7-3 to TRBJ1-2; TRBD1 agrees at 9 bases. V lost 5 bases to trimming and J lost 8 bases; unmatched junction nucleotides: 6. The germline V gene encodes CDR1 SGHTA and CDR2 FQGTGA. CDR3 size: 13 residues. CDR3 nucleotide sequence: TGTGCCAGCAGCAGGGACAGGGTAGGCGGCTACACCTTC. It encodes CASSRDRVGGYTF. Full variable domain (outside the CDR3, taken from reference TRBV7-3 and TRBJ1-2): GAGVSQTPSNKVTEKGKYVELRCDPISGHTALYWYRQSLGQGPEFLIYFQGTGAADDSGLPNDRFFAVRPEGSVSTLKIQRTERGDSAVYLCASSRDRVGGYTFGSGTRLTVV.

J is TRBJ1-1 and V is TRBV6-5, with TRBD1 matching 7 bases. The CDR3 extends over 15 amino acids. Germline CDR1 and CDR2: MNHEY and SVGAGI. The V and J ends lost 5 bases and 0 bases, in that order; junction bases with no gene match: 6. The CDR3 DNA reads TGTGCCAGCAGTCCCCTCGGGACAGTGAACACTGAAGCTTTCTTT. Amino acids: CASSPLGTVNTEAFF.

V usage is TRBV6-5 and J usage is TRBJ1-2; 9 nucleotides agree with TRBD1. The CDR3 sequence is 14 residues long. V shed 6 bases, J shed 8 bases, and the junction held 10 bases outside the gene matches. In germline, CDR1 is MNHEY, CDR2 SVGAGI. The CDR3 bases are TGTGCCAGCAGCTCCACCCCGACAGGGGGAGGCTACACCTTC. This sequence encodes CASSSTPTGGGYTF.

The V call is TRBV5-1, the J call TRBJ1-1; D is unclear. The length of the CDR3 is 13 residues. Trimming removed 4 bases at V and 1 base at J, with 8 bases between. CDR1 SGHRS and CDR2 YFSETQ come from the germline V gene. The CDR3 DNA reads as TGCGCCAGCAGCATACGACAGAACACTGAAGCTTTCTTT. This codes for CASSIRQNTEAFF.

A note on this clone: One end of the junction varies from germline; a read error may be responsible. V is TRBV6-5 and J is TRBJ2-5; TRBD1 matches at 8 bases. The CDR3 length is 10 residues. Germline assignment: CDR1 MNHEY and CDR2 SVGAGI. The CDR3 reads CAALSDRENF. The CDR3 DNA is TGTGCCGCACTTTCGGACAGGGAGAACTTC.

This sequence joins TRBV9 and TRBJ1-4; 7 bases fit TRBD1. The CDR3 sequence is 18 residues long. V dropped 4 bases and J dropped 0; count of bases not matched to a gene: 12. The V gene's germline CDR1 is SGDLS and CDR2 YYNGEE. The CDR3 sequence: CASSPGQAGSATNEKLFF. The CDR3 region has the DNA TGTGCCAGCAGCCCAGGACAGGCAGGGAGCGCAACTAATGAAAAACTGTTTTTT.

This chain joins TRBV5-4 and TRBJ2-7; 10 positions match TRBD2. V gave up 4 bases and J gave up 3 bases; unmatched junction bases: 7. The CDR3 is 15 amino acids. CDR1 is SGHNT, CDR2 YYREEE, per germline (reference sequence). The CDR3 here is CASSTASSGGYEQYF. The CDR3 DNA reads TGTGCCAGCAGCACAGCTTCTAGCGGGGGCTACGAGCAGTACTTC.

The genes are TRBV13 and TRBJ1-2, with D possibly being TRBD1 (6 bases). V was shortened by 2 bases and J by 6 bases, with 13 bases between the two germline ends. The germline V gene encodes CDR1 PRHDT and CDR2 FYEKMQ (reference sequence). The CDR3 length is 14 residues. CDR3 amino acids: CASSLTGKGDGYTF. The CDR3 DNA is TGTGCCAGCAGCTTAACAGGGAAGGGGGATGGCTACACCTTC. Full variable domain (missing parts from reference TRBV13 and TRBJ1-2): AAGVIQSPRHLIKEKRETATLKCYPIPRHDTVYWYQQGPGQDPQFLISFYEKMQSDKGSIPDRFSAQQFSDYHSELNMSSLELGDSALYFCASSLTGKGDGYTFGSGTRLTVV.

CDR3 protein: CASSWGSNQPQHF. Here the CDR3 DNA reads TGTGCCAGCTCCTGGGGCAGCAATCAGCCCCAGCATTTT. This chain links TRBV27 with TRBJ1-5; TRBD1 might be the D (5 bases). Trimming took 8 bases from V and 1 from J, leaving 9 bases between them. The CDR3 is 13 amino acids. Germline values: CDR1 MNHEY, CDR2 SMNVEV (reference sequence).

This sequence joins TRBV19 and TRBJ2-1, with D unclear. V was shortened by 2 bases and J by 5 bases, with 7 bases between the two germline ends. CDR1 LNHDA and CDR2 SQIVND come from the germline V gene (reference sequence). CDR3 length: 13 residues. The CDR3 loop is CASSITENNEQFF. The CDR3 DNA sequence: TGTGCCAGTAGTATAACAGAAAACAATGAGCAGTTCTTC.

The count of this clone is one. J is TRBJ1-1 and V is TRBV14, with a weak D call TRBD1 (5 bases). CDR3 length: 12 amino acids. CDR1 SGHDN and CDR2 FVKESK come from the germline V gene. Trimming stripped 3 bases from V and 7 bases from J, with 9 bases between. The CDR3 here is CASSQGGVEAFF. The CDR3 coding sequence is TGTGCCAGCAGCCAGGGGGGTGTTGAAGCTTTCTTT. The full variable domain, in which reference TRBV14 and TRBJ1-1 provide the parts outside the CDR3, is EAGVTQFPSHSVIEKGQTVTLRCDPISGHDNLYWYRRVMGKEIKFLLHFVKESKQDESGMPNNRFLAERTGGTYSTLKVQPAELEDSGVYFCASSQGGVEAFFGQGTRLTVV.

The V call is TRBV6-1, the J call TRBJ1-2, with D possibly being TRBD1 (5 bases). V lost 3 bases and J lost 0, with 11 bases in between. The CDR3 totals 15 residues. CDR1 is MNHNS and CDR2 is SASEGT in the germline V gene. CDR3 coding DNA: TGTGCCAGCAGTGACAGGGAAAGGTCTAACTATGGCTACACCTTC. This translates into CASSDRERSNYGYTF.

The gene calls are TRBV9 and TRBJ1-3, with D perhaps TRBD1 (6 bases). Germline values: CDR1 SGDLS, CDR2 YYNGEE. This CDR3 is built from 15 residues. The ends were cut back, 4 bases at V and 7 bases at J, with 18 bases in the middle. In DNA form, the CDR3 reads TGTGCCAGCAGCCCGACAGGACAGTCGCGGAACACCATATATTTT. Translation: CASSPTGQSRNTIYF.

This clone was seen just once. The chain carries TRBV19 and TRBJ2-3; 10 bases line up with TRBD1. The trim removed 3 bases at V and 3 bases at J, leaving 3 bases unmatched. This CDR3 is 15 amino acids long. Germline V lookup: CDR1 LNHDA, CDR2 SQIVND (reference sequence). The CDR3 nucleotides read TGTGCCAGTAGTATGTGGGGACAGGGGACAGATACGCAGTATTTT. This sequence encodes CASSMWGQGTDTQYF.

The chain employs TRBV19 and TRBJ2-3; the D gene is possibly TRBD1 (5 bases). The CDR3 totals 16 residues. Germline V gives CDR1 LNHDA, CDR2 SQIVND (reference sequence). The V gene lost 6 bases and the J gene lost 2 bases, with 18 bases spanning the gap. The CDR3 loop reads CASRQTDTVNTDTQYF. CDR3 DNA sequence: TGTGCCAGTAGACAGACGGACACGGTCAACACAGATACGCAGTATTTT.

The J gene is TRBJ2-7, the V gene TRBV7-9; possibly TRBD2 for D (7 bases). V dropped 1 base and J dropped 11 bases, with 12 bases sitting between them. The CDR3 has 12 amino acids. Per the germline V gene, CDR1 is SEHNR and CDR2 is FQNEAQ (reference sequence). In nucleotides, the CDR3 is TGTGCCAGCAGCTTAGAGTCGGGGGGCGAGTACTTC. It encodes CASSLESGGEYF.

In DNA form, the CDR3 reads TGTGCCAGTAGTATAGGAGCTAGGGGGGGCAGGCAGCCCCAGCATTTT. This encodes CASSIGARGGRQPQHF. The chain employs TRBV19 and TRBJ1-5, with D possibly being TRBD1 (6 bases). Germline-derived CDR1 and CDR2 are LNHDA and SQIVND (reference sequence). Trimming removed 1 base at V and 7 bases at J, with 17 bases between. This CDR3 has 16 residues.

The chain links TRBV28 to TRBJ1-5, with a tentative D call TRBD1 (5 bases). Trimming pared 7 bases from V and 2 bases from J, leaving 15 bases between. In germline, CDR1 is MDHEN, CDR2 SYDVKM. CDR3 length: 15 residues. CDR3 residues: CASTKRGRGNQPQHF. The CDR3 DNA is TGTGCCAGCACCAAAAGGGGTAGGGGCAATCAGCCCCAGCATTTT.

CDR3 sequence: CASSVGQGINEQYF. The CDR3 region has the DNA TGCGCCAGCAGTGTCGGACAGGGGATCAACGAGCAGTACTTC. The J gene is TRBJ2-7, the V gene TRBV10-2; the match to TRBD1 covers 9 bases. This CDR3 region has 14 residues. With V trimmed by 4 bases and J by 5 bases, 6 bases remained unmatched. Germline CDR1 WSHSY, CDR2 SAAADI.

The gene calls are TRBV5-5 and TRBJ2-3; 10 bases are shared with TRBD1. The CDR3 covers 15 residues. V trimming: 4 bases; J trimming: 5 bases; junction bases outside the gene matches: 7. CDR1 SGHKS and CDR2 YYEKEE come from the germline V gene (reference sequence). DNA for the CDR3: TGTGCCAGCAGCCTAGGGGACAGGGGCCTAGATACGCAGTATTTT. This encodes CASSLGDRGLDTQYF.

The chain combines TRBV27 with TRBJ2-3; TRBD1 aligns across 7 bases. The germline gives CDR1 MNHEY, CDR2 SMNVEV (reference sequence). The CDR3 consists of 13 residues. Losses at the gene ends were 6 bases for V and 6 bases for J; bases not matched to a gene: 6. The CDR3 region is CASRPTGSDTQYF. CDR3 nucleotide sequence: TGTGCCAGCAGGCCGACAGGGTCGGATACGCAGTATTTT.

DNA of the CDR3: TGTGCCAGCAGCCAAGATCGGTCCACTGGCTACACCTTC. Translation gives CASSQDRSTGYTF. This chain joins TRBV3-1 (or the pseudogene TRBV3-2) and TRBJ1-2; D not certain. The CDR3 sequence is 13 residues long. V was trimmed by 0 bases and J by 7 bases, leaving 9 bases between them. Germline loops: CDR1 LGHDT, CDR2 YNNKEL (reference sequence).

The chain joins TRBV10-2 to TRBJ2-3; 8 bases agree with TRBD2. J lost 6 bases, V lost 3 bases, and 14 bases had no gene match. This CDR3 has 17 amino acids. In germline, CDR1 is WSHSY, CDR2 SAAADI. The CDR3 here is CASSDRSGLAPQDTQYF. The CDR3, as DNA: TGCGCCAGCAGTGATCGCTCCGGACTAGCCCCGCAGGATACGCAGTATTTT.